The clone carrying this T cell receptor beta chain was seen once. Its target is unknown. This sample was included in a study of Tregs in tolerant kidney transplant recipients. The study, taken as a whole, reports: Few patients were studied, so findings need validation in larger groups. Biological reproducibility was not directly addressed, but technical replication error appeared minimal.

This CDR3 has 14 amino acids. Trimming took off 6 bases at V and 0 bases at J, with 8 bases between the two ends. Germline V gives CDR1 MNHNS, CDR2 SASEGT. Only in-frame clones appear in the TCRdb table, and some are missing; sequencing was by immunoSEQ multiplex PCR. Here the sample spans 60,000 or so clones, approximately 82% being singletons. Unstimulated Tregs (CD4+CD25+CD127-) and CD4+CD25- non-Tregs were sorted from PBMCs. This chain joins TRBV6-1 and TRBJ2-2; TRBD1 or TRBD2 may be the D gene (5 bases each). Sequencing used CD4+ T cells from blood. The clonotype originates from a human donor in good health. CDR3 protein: CASSRDANTGELFF. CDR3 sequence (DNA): TGTGCCAGCAGCAGGGACGCGAACACCGGGGAGCTGTTTTTT.